A selection of T cell receptor beta chains follows, all from one sample in a study of T cells in Graves' hyperthyroidism and ophthalmopathy. One entry per CDR3 protein results from TCRdb running MiXCR on the multiplex PCR reads. The data show 550,000 to 700,000 distinct CDR3 sequences, approximately 14% seen once. Sequencing input: blood. The receptors here all came from a woman in her thirties or forties with Graves' ophthalmopathy. Both conserved end residues are trimmed from each CDR3. D genes are given only for firm matches.

>TRBV6-1|TRBJ2-7|TRBD2
ASSREREPSYEQY
>TRBV4-3|TRBJ2-3|TRBD2
ASSQDRTSGGDTQY
>TRBV20-1|TRBJ2-5|.
SASRDGSEETQY
>TRBV28|TRBJ2-7|TRBD1
ASSLIRDRGYEQY
>TRBV6-1|TRBJ2-7|.
ASSEGEQY
>TRBV6-2/TRBV6-3|TRBJ1-1|.
ASSPGGSYTEAF
>TRBV12-3/TRBV12-4|TRBJ2-7|.
ASSDPGRRNEQY
>TRBV5-1|TRBJ2-7|.
ASSLRTAVSYEQY
>TRBV30|TRBJ1-2|TRBD1
AWSTETGVNGYT
>TRBV11-1|TRBJ1-2|.
ASSLAGGPGYT
>TRBV12-3/TRBV12-4|TRBJ2-2|.
ASSFVSGRSTGELF
>TRBV6-2/TRBV6-3|TRBJ2-7|.
ASRSPRGLTYEQY
>TRBV11-2|TRBJ2-5|.
ASSLGSQGGQETQY
>TRBV28|TRBJ1-2|.
ASSSGAGAKGKYGYT
>TRBV6-1|TRBJ2-2|TRBD2
ASRRAGLYIGGELF
>TRBV2|TRBJ2-7|TRBD2
ACTTSGSWEQY
>TRBV7-2|TRBJ2-2|.
ASSSTRSGELF
>TRBV13|TRBJ2-5|.
ASSPRGRTETQY
>TRBV7-2|TRBJ1-2|.
ASSLGGINYGYT
>TRBV19|TRBJ1-1|.
ASTTTGSDTEAF
>TRBV28|TRBJ2-4|TRBD1
ASSLTHPGQRNIQY
>TRBV5-1|TRBJ1-2|.
ASSLEVNYGYT
>TRBV11-2|TRBJ2-2|TRBD2
ASSPPGTINTGELF
>TRBV7-8|TRBJ2-7|TRBD2
ASSHGTSGKYEQY
>TRBV6-2/TRBV6-3|TRBJ2-7|.
ASSSWTWTYEQY
>TRBV15|TRBJ1-5|TRBD1
ATSDGQGGNQPQH
>TRBV12-3/TRBV12-4|TRBJ1-5|.
AGSLVAPGGSQPQH
>TRBV6-1|TRBJ2-2|.
ASSLGSRINAGELF
>TRBV6-5|TRBJ2-2|.
AHGGNTGELF
>TRBV20-1|TRBJ2-7|TRBD2
SASASGVSYEQY